Described below is a single T cell receptor (beta chain) sequence and its context. The data stem from a study of blood T cell repertoires in COVID-19. Study in general: The United States, Italy and Spain provided the acute and convalescent COVID-19 samples.

Participants were aged roughly 18 to 100 years from about 25 US areas. The germline V gene encodes CDR1 KGHSH and CDR2 LQKENI. The CDR3 runs 18 residues. After removal of 5 bases from V and 0 bases from J, the junction contained 12 bases not matched to a gene. Clones were read by immunoSEQ multiplex PCR, and TCRdb kept only the in-frame ones, dropping some. The sample lists around 470,000 clones, roughly 87% occurring once. Sequences were obtained from PBMCs or T cells enriched from blood (not recorded which). The chain is built from TRBV18 and TRBJ2-3, with TRBD2 identical over 9 bases. The clonotype comes from a man between 18 and 35 years old who had recovered from COVID-19. As DNA, the CDR3 is TGTGCCAGCTCAATCCCGGCTAGCGGGGAACCTAGCACAGATACGCAGTATTTT. The encoded protein is CASSIPASGEPSTDTQYF.